This entry lists 31 T cell receptor beta chains sequenced from one sample in a study of CD8+CD57+ T cells in acquired aplastic anemia. Both TCR beta VDJ combination and CDR3 sequence profiling were carried out. Genomic DNA was the template for this profiling. TCRdb ran MiXCR on the reads and lists one entry per CDR3 protein. The sample comprises over 200,000 distinct CDR3 sequences, around 60% of which are singletons, and roughly 29% rests with the top ten. The sequencing sample was made of sorted CD4+, CD8+, or CD8+CD57+ T cells (not recorded which) from PBMCs. The origin of the receptors is a human donor in good health.

As to this clonotype: Mismatch with germline at one junction end may stem from a read error. This sequence joins TRBV10-2 and TRBJ2-6, with D possibly being TRBD1 or TRBD2 (5 bases each). Germline V gene sequence: CDR1 WSHSY, CDR2 SAAADI. The CDR3 runs 19 residues. The CDR3 DNA is TGCACCAGCAGTGGTTGGACCGGGACGGAAAACTATGGGGCCAACGTCCTGACTTTC. Protein: CTSSGWTGTENYGANVLTF.

The V call is TRBV20-1, the J call TRBJ2-5; 7 bases are a match to TRBD2. Trimming removed 3 bases from V and 4 bases from J; junction bases left unmatched: 2. The CDR3 is 12 amino acids. Germline CDR1 is DFQATT and CDR2 is SNEGSKA (reference sequence). CDR3 sequence reads: CSASPGGETQYF. CDR3 DNA sequence: TGCAGTGCTAGCCCGGGAGGAGAGACCCAGTACTTC.

The chain carries TRBV25-1 and TRBJ1-5, with D uncertain. The V gene's germline CDR1 is MGHDK and CDR2 SYGVNS. Trimming pared 5 bases from V and 3 bases from J, leaving 14 bases between. The CDR3 sequence is 15 residues long. The CDR3: CASSQTGYSNQPQHF. The DNA of the CDR3 is TGTGCCAGCAGTCAGACGGGGTATTCCAATCAGCCCCAGCATTTT.

The chain is built from TRBV7-3 and TRBJ2-1; 8 nucleotides agree with TRBD2. The V and J ends lost 5 bases and 12 bases, in that order; junction bases with no gene match: 9. Germline V gene lookup returns CDR1 SGHTA and CDR2 FQGTGA. The CDR3 runs to 13 residues. The CDR3 nucleotides read TGTGCCAGCAGCCCTGGACTAGCCTTAGGGCAGTTCTTC. Translation gives CASSPGLALGQFF.

Comment on this clonotype: One end of the junction does not line up with germline, which may come from a read error. The chain links TRBV7-7 to TRBJ1-4; no firm D call. From germline, CDR1 is SSHAT and CDR2 FNYEAQ (reference sequence). This CDR3 has 14 amino acids. For the CDR3, the DNA is TGTGCTAGCAGCTTAAGTAAGTACAATGAAAAACTGTTTTTT. It specifies CASSLSKYNEKLFF.

The rearrangement uses TRBV27 and TRBJ2-7, with TRBD1 matching over 8 bases. The CDR3 is 15 amino acids. Per germline, CDR1 MNHEY and CDR2 SMNVEV (reference sequence). The J segment lost 2 bases and the V segment lost 0 bases, leaving 3 bases of the junction unmatched. The CDR3 here is CASSLSRGLPYEQYF. The CDR3 nucleotides read TGTGCCAGCAGTTTATCCAGGGGGCTTCCCTACGAGCAGTACTTC.

The sample holds many counts of this clonotype. The chain carries TRBV20-1 and TRBJ1-2; D remains ambiguous. The V and J ends lost 0 bases and 4 bases respectively, with 6 bases between them. Per the germline V gene, CDR1 is DFQATT and CDR2 is SNEGSKA (reference sequence). The CDR3 has 12 residues. CDR3 amino acids: CSARDSAYGYTF. Written as DNA, the CDR3 is TGCAGTGCTAGAGATTCAGCCTATGGCTACACCTTC.

V and J are TRBV2 and TRBJ2-2; 11 positions agree with TRBD2. Germline-derived CDR1 and CDR2 are SNHLY and FYNNEI. The length of the CDR3 is 14 residues. The ends lost 6 bases at V and 8 bases at J; junction bases unmatched: 5. The CDR3 is CASSLAGGLGELFF. The CDR3 DNA reads as TGTGCCAGCAGCCTAGCGGGGGGCTTGGGGGAGCTGTTTTTT.

The rearrangement links TRBV29-1 to TRBJ2-7; perhaps TRBD2 as D (5 bases). CDR1 and CDR2 (germline): SQVTM, ANQGSEA. CDR3 length: 12 amino acids. V was clipped by 1 base and J by 2 bases, with 6 bases between them. The CDR3 sequence is CSVEGETYEQYF. DNA of the CDR3: TGCAGCGTTGAAGGGGAGACCTACGAGCAGTACTTC.

This sequence joins TRBV19 and TRBJ1-5; D unresolved. The CDR3 runs 15 residues. Between the trimmed V and J ends, which lost 9 bases and 4 bases, there was a span of 19 bases. The germline gives CDR1 LNHDA, CDR2 SQIVND (reference sequence). DNA for the CDR3: TGTGCCAGCCTTAGTGGAGGACGGACGAATCAGCCCCAGCATTTT. Encoded protein: CASLSGGRTNQPQHF.

The CDR3 DNA follows: TGTGCCAGTACCATAGGGGGGGACAGGGGGTCTGAGGAGACCCAGTACTTC. It translates to CASTIGGDRGSEETQYF. V and J are TRBV19 and TRBJ2-5; 11 bases agree with TRBD1. The trim removed 7 bases at V and 5 bases at J, leaving 15 bases unmatched. The CDR3 is 17 residues long. Germline-derived CDR1 and CDR2 are LNHDA and SQIVND (reference sequence). Supplemented by reference TRBV19 and TRBJ2-5, the full variable domain reads DGGITQSPKYLFRKEGQNVTLSCEQNLNHDAMYWYRQDPGQGLRLIYYSQIVNDFQKGDIAEGYSVSREKKESFPLTVTSAQKNPTAFYLCASTIGGDRGSEETQYFGPGTRLLVL.

DNA of the CDR3: TGTGCCAGCAGTGAAAGCCTGGAGAGGAGCGAGCAGTACTTC. Translating it yields CASSESLERSEQYF. The V and J genes are TRBV2 and TRBJ2-7; D unresolved. From germline, CDR1 is SNHLY and CDR2 FYNNEI. The CDR3 loop spans 14 amino acids. The germline V and J ends were trimmed by 2 bases and 6 bases, with 14 bases remaining between them.

This clonotype was counted a few times. The chain combines TRBV24-1 with TRBJ2-5; D is ambiguous. This CDR3 is built from 13 residues. Trimming took off 0 bases at V and 2 bases at J, with 3 bases between the two ends. Germline CDR1 KGHDR, CDR2 SFDVKD. In nucleotides, the CDR3 is TGTGCCACCAGTGATTTGGATCAAGAGACCCAGTACTTC. Protein: CATSDLDQETQYF.

As regards this clonotype: One junction end disagrees with the germline gene, perhaps due to a read error. This chain connects TRBV19 to TRBJ1-5; D unclear. The V gene's germline CDR1 is LNHDA and CDR2 SQIVND (reference sequence). This CDR3 region has 10 residues. The CDR3 region has the DNA TGCCTCATATTGCCACGGCCCCAGCATTTT. Translated, it gives CLILPRPQHF.

The chain has TRBV6-5 and TRBJ2-7; possible D gene TRBD2, 5 bases. Germline V CDR1 and CDR2: MNHEY, SVGAGI. The CDR3 is 15 residues long. The V end lost 6 bases, the J end lost 2 bases, and 17 bases lay between the germline ends. The CDR3 here is CASSVDGGPTYEQYF. As DNA, the CDR3 is TGTGCCAGCAGCGTAGACGGCGGGCCCACCTACGAGCAGTACTTC.

The chain links TRBV12-3 or TRBV12-4 to TRBJ1-4, with a possible D match to TRBD1 (6 bases). CDR3 size: 15 residues. V was cut by 3 bases and J by 6 bases, with 14 bases left in between. The CDR3 bases are TGTGCCAGCAGTTTCGGCGGGGCAGGGGATGAAAAACTGTTTTTT. This codes for CASSFGGAGDEKLFF.

This clonotype turned up a few times. The V and J genes are TRBV24-1 and TRBJ2-7, with D perhaps assigned TRBD1 or TRBD2 (5 bases each). The CDR3 runs 13 residues. The V and J ends lost 5 bases and 0 bases respectively, with 7 bases between them. Germline V gene data show CDR1 as KGHDR and CDR2 as SFDVKD. CDR3 sequence reads: CATSARGSYEQYF. In nucleotides, the CDR3 is TGTGCCACCAGTGCGAGGGGCTCCTACGAGCAGTACTTC.

This clonotype was seen only a few times. The chain has TRBV7-9 and TRBJ2-3; the D gene is possibly TRBD2 (6 bases). The V gene's germline CDR1 is SEHNR and CDR2 FQNEAQ (reference sequence). Trimming pared 4 bases from V and 11 bases from J, leaving 22 bases between. This CDR3 has 15 amino acids. The CDR3 DNA reads as TGTGCCAGCAGCTCCCGTAGCGGAACGAACAATGAGCAGTATTTT. Residues: CASSSRSGTNNEQYF.

This clonotype was observed a handful of times. V is TRBV25-1 and J is TRBJ1-1, with 7 bases matching TRBD1. Germline-derived CDR1 and CDR2 are MGHDK and SYGVNS. V lost 2 bases, J lost 7 bases, and 4 bases stayed unmatched. The CDR3 runs 13 residues. As DNA, the CDR3 is TGTGCCAGCAGTGAACCGGGACAGCGTGAAGCTTTCTTT. It translates to CASSEPGQREAFF.

This clonotype was seen only once. The chain uses TRBV9 and TRBJ2-7, with TRBD1 matching 9 bases. The germline V gene has CDR1 SGDLS and CDR2 YYNGEE. There are 15 residues in the CDR3. Losses at the gene ends were 4 bases for V and 6 bases for J; bases not matched to a gene: 11. In DNA form, the CDR3 reads TGTGCCAGCAGCCTTTTACCGGGACAGGGAATCGAGCAGTACTTC. Translation gives CASSLLPGQGIEQYF. The entire variable domain, with the rest obtained from reference TRBV9 and TRBJ2-7, is as follows: DSGVTQTPKHLITATGQRVTLRCSPRSGDLSVYWYQQSLDQGLQFLIQYYNGEERAKGNILERFSAQQFPDLHSELNLSSLELGDSALYFCASSLLPGQGIEQYFGPGTRLTVT.

This chain uses TRBV20-1 with TRBJ2-7, with D perhaps TRBD2 (5 bases). Trimming removed 6 bases from V and 5 bases from J, with 14 bases in between. Germline-derived CDR1 and CDR2 are DFQATT and SNEGSKA (reference sequence). This CDR3 region has 12 residues. The CDR3 DNA reads as TGCAGTGCCCCGTCGGGGATTGACGAGCAGTACTTC. Protein sequence: CSAPSGIDEQYF.

The chain couples TRBV7-7 to TRBJ2-2; possible D gene TRBD2, 6 bases. Germline V gene data show CDR1 as SSHAT and CDR2 as FNYEAQ (reference sequence). The V gene lost 11 bases and the J gene lost 0 bases, with 10 bases spanning the gap. The CDR3 spans 13 residues. CDR3 DNA sequence: TGTGCCGCGGAGGGGACGAACACCGGGGAGCTGTTTTTT. Translating gives CAAEGTNTGELFF. The entire variable domain, with the rest obtained from reference TRBV7-7 and TRBJ2-2, is as follows: GAGVSQSPRYKVTKRGQDVTLRCDPISSHATLYWYQQALGQGPEFLTYFNYEAQPDKSGLPSDRFSAERPEGSISTLTIQRTEQRDSAMYRCAAEGTNTGELFFGEGSRLTVL.

There are a few counts of this clonotype. The chain carries TRBV20-1 and TRBJ2-7, with D possibly being TRBD1 (5 bases). This CDR3 has 13 residues. CDR1 and CDR2 (germline): DFQATT, SNEGSKA (reference sequence). The V and J ends lost 2 bases and 3 bases respectively, with 11 bases between them. The chain's CDR3 is CSARQGVHYEQYF. For the CDR3, the DNA is TGCAGTGCTAGACAAGGGGTCCACTACGAGCAGTACTTC.

This clonotype was counted a few times. This chain uses TRBV7-9 with TRBJ2-2; 12 bases line up with TRBD2. Germline V gene lookup returns CDR1 SEHNR and CDR2 FQNEAQ (reference sequence). CDR3 length: 19 amino acids. Germline trimming cut 5 bases from V and 1 base from J; bases unmatched to any gene: 11. The CDR3 reads CASSAYSLAGGWNTGELFF. CDR3 DNA sequence: TGTGCCAGCAGCGCGTACTCACTAGCGGGAGGTTGGAACACCGGGGAGCTGTTTTTT.

The chain combines TRBV12-3 or TRBV12-4 with TRBJ1-2; D is perhaps TRBD1 (5 bases). The V gene lost 5 bases and the J gene lost 3 bases, with 16 bases spanning the gap. The CDR3 is 15 residues long. The CDR3 loop is CASSERQGSYYGYTF. The CDR3 DNA is TGTGCCAGCAGTGAAAGGCAGGGTTCGTACTATGGCTACACCTTC.

This clonotype was picked up a small number of times. The DNA of the CDR3 is TGTGCCAGCGAACTAGGGACAGTCTACTATGGCTACACCTTC. It yields the protein CASELGTVYYGYTF. This rearrangement joins TRBV2 to TRBJ1-2; 7 nucleotides align to TRBD1. V shed 8 bases and J 3 bases; nucleotides not matched to a gene: 9. The CDR3 runs to 14 residues. Germline CDR1 and CDR2: SNHLY and FYNNEI. Full variable domain (remainder filled in from reference TRBV2 and TRBJ1-2): EPEVTQTPSHQVTQMGQEVILRCVPISNHLYFYWYRQILGQKVEFLVSFYNNEISEKSEIFDDQFSVERPDGSNFTLKIRSTKLEDSAMYFCASELGTVYYGYTFGSGTRLTVV.

The rearrangement links TRBV20-1 to TRBJ2-1; no clear D. Germline-derived CDR1 and CDR2 are DFQATT and SNEGSKA (reference sequence). The CDR3 has 13 amino acids. The V end lost 0 bases, the J end lost 8 bases, and 11 bases lay between the germline ends. The CDR3 DNA is TGCAGTGCTAGAGATCCGAATGCCGATGAGCAGTTCTTC. Translated: CSARDPNADEQFF.

This rearrangement joins TRBV20-1 to TRBJ2-5; D remains unclear. Trimming left V 2 bases short and J 4 bases short, with 5 bases between. The CDR3 totals 11 residues. In germline, CDR1 is DFQATT, CDR2 SNEGSKA (reference sequence). Written as DNA, the CDR3 is TGCAGTGCTAGACGCTCAGAGACCCAGTACTTC. This gives the protein CSARRSETQYF.

The CDR3 spells CATSDPLRRDGNEQFF. In DNA, the CDR3 is TGTGCCACCAGTGACCCCCTCCGACGGGATGGCAATGAGCAGTTCTTC. The chain combines TRBV24-1 with TRBJ2-1; perhaps TRBD2 as D (5 bases). This CDR3 has 16 residues. Trimming left V 4 bases short and J 6 bases short, with 18 bases between. Germline CDR1 reads KGHDR; CDR2 reads SFDVKD.

This clonotype was seen more than once but under ten times. This chain uses TRBV5-5 with TRBJ1-3; no reliable D call. Deletions cut 4 bases from V and 4 bases from J, with 9 bases between. The CDR3 length is 13 residues. Looked up from germline, CDR1 is SGHKS and CDR2 is YYEKEE (reference sequence). The CDR3 here is CASSREGGNTIYF. CDR3 DNA: TGTGCCAGCAGCAGGGAGGGAGGAAACACCATATATTTT.

The chain joins TRBV20-1 to TRBJ1-5, with D unclear. V was trimmed by 3 bases and J by 1 base, leaving 10 bases between them. The CDR3 extends over 14 amino acids. CDR1 and CDR2 (germline): DFQATT, SNEGSKA (reference sequence). In nucleotides, the CDR3 is TGCAGTGCTAGGAGCGGTAGGAGCAATCAGCCCCAGCATTTT. Its translation: CSARSGRSNQPQHF.